The clone carrying this T cell receptor (beta chain) appeared a few times. Its target is not known. The CDR3 spans 16 residues. Trimming removed 3 bases from V and 1 base from J; junction bases left unmatched: 6. Germline V CDR1 and CDR2: LNHNV, YYDKDF (reference sequence). The data derive from a study of beta chain features in type 1 diabetes. Across the study: Patients were similar to healthy donors in age and gender (as well as in cell yields). Study-level results: Patients with type 1 diabetes showed fewer VDJ junction insertions and more deletions. TCRB CDR3s from Type 1 diabetes patients were moderately but significantly shorter in all four CD4+ subsets.

Expressed TCRB transcripts were sequenced after all isolated RNA was converted to cDNA. Mean read depth for naive, central memory and regulatory T cell samples was around 3.8 million reads. Clones were sequenced by immunoSEQ multiplex PCR, and TCRdb holds only the in-frame ones, with some missing. The sample holds about 140,000 clones; roughly 10% are singletons and the top ten take around 1.2%. The sample consisted of naive CD4+ T cells from blood. The sequence was collected from a man younger than 35 in good health. The gene calls are TRBV15 and TRBJ2-5; TRBD1 matches at 9 bases. DNA for the CDR3: TGTGCCACCAGCAGTCGGGACAGGGCCACCCAAGAGACCCAGTACTTC. This translates into CATSSRDRATQETQYF.